This TCR beta chain was sequenced in a study of shared clonotypes between healthy human individuals. As defined, naive CD8 cells were CD45RO-negative and positively selected for CCR7, with terminally differentiated effector memory CD45RA+ cells excluded. Study donors comprised healthy, HIV-negative adults devoid of recent acute infection or vaccination. Only Caucasian adults living in Nashville, Tennessee made up the donor group. This clone was recorded once. Germline CDR1 and CDR2: SGDLS and YYNGEE. Trimming took off 8 bases at V and 6 bases at J, with 19 bases between the two ends. The CDR3 is 14 amino acids. Only in-frame clones appear in the TCRdb table, and some are missing; sequencing was by immunoSEQ multiplex PCR. This table holds about 2.1 million clones, approximately 94% found once.

The chain is built from TRBV9 and TRBJ2-3; unclear D gene. The sequence was collected from a man between 18 and 35 years old in good health. Some clones in this sample may be carry-over from other donors' samples. The specimen was naive CD8+ T cells from PBMCs. The CDR3 bases are TGTGCCAGTAGCCTTCGGACGGTATTCGATACGCAGTATTTT. It encodes CASSLRTVFDTQYF.